This T cell receptor beta chain was documented in a study of shared clonotypes between healthy human individuals. Points on this clone: What it binds is not known.

CDR1 is MDHEN and CDR2 is SYDVKM in the germline V gene. The CDR3 spans 14 residues. The J segment lost 4 bases and the V segment lost 6 bases, leaving 7 bases of the junction unmatched. Repertoires were generated with immunoSEQ multiplex PCR, while TCRdb's copy carries only in-frame clones and drops some. The table includes a few million clones, roughly 93% detected once. Whole-study findings and limits: Large sequencing depth failed to make sorted-subset sequencing complete, rarefaction showed.

Sequencing used naive CD4+ T cells from PBMCs. The subset denotes: CD45RA+ positively selected. The receptor's source is a man younger than 35 in good health. Some clones in this sample may be carry-over from other donors' samples. The chain is built from TRBV28 and TRBJ2-5; TRBD1 matches at 8 bases. CDR3: CASSSQGAVETQYF. In DNA form, the CDR3 reads TGTGCCAGCAGCTCTCAGGGGGCGGTAGAGACCCAGTACTTC.